These 15 T cell receptor beta chains were sequenced from one sample in a study of T-cell memory formation after mild COVID-19. MiXCR was run by TCRdb on the 5' RACE reads, yielding one entry per CDR3 protein. The data show some 350,000 distinct CDR3 sequences, with about a sixth seen just once and around 20% held by the top ten. Sequenced material: PBMCs or a T cell subset sorted from them (not recorded which). All receptors come from a man aged 18 to 29 who had mild COVID-19 (a few samples of this study predate the infection). Cell type and time point are not known.

The chain has TRBV5-1 and TRBJ2-5, with 8 positions matching TRBD1. The CDR3 is 14 residues long. V gave up 2 bases and J gave up 2 bases; unmatched junction bases: 2. Germline CDR1 is SGHRS and CDR2 is YFSETQ. The CDR3 sequence: CASSFRGRQETQYF. Here the CDR3 DNA reads TGCGCCAGCAGCTTCAGGGGGCGTCAAGAGACCCAGTACTTC.

The chain is built from TRBV12-5 and TRBJ2-3; possible D gene TRBD1, 6 bases. Deletions cut 4 bases from V and 3 bases from J, with 11 bases between. CDR1 is LGHNT and CDR2 is FRNRAP in the germline V gene. The CDR3 consists of 14 residues. The CDR3: CASGSGVSTDTQYF. The CDR3 nucleotides read TGTGCTAGTGGTTCAGGGGTCTCAACAGATACGCAGTATTTT. The entire variable domain, with the rest obtained from reference TRBV12-5 and TRBJ2-3, is as follows: DARVTQTPRHKVTEMGQEVTMRCQPILGHNTVFWYRQTMMQGLELLAYFRNRAPLDDSGMPKDRFSAEMPDATLATLKIQPSEPRDSAVYFCASGSGVSTDTQYFGPGTRLTVL.

V usage is TRBV20-1 and J usage is TRBJ1-2, with 8 bases lining up with TRBD1. Per the germline V gene, CDR1 is DFQATT and CDR2 is SNEGSKA (reference sequence). The junction had 15 bases not matched to a gene; V was cut back by 3 bases and J by 3 bases. The CDR3 is made up of 17 amino acids. The CDR3 region is CSASGTGPGTLDYGYTF. The CDR3 DNA reads TGCAGTGCTAGCGGGACAGGCCCTGGAACCCTTGACTATGGCTACACCTTC.

This clonotype appeared a few times. The CDR3 nucleotides read TGCGCCAGCAGCTTGGGTGGCGAGTACACTGAAGCTTTCTTT. Its translation: CASSLGGEYTEAFF. V gene TRBV5-1 combines with J gene TRBJ1-1; no firm D call. From germline, CDR1 is SGHRS and CDR2 YFSETQ. V lost 0 bases and J 3 bases, leaving 9 bases between the germline ends. This CDR3 contains 14 residues.

The genes are TRBV29-1 and TRBJ1-2, with TRBD1 identical over 7 bases. Germline V lookup: CDR1 SQVTM, CDR2 ANQGSEA. J gave up 4 bases and V 5 bases, and 7 bases lay outside the gene matches. This CDR3 comprises 13 residues. In nucleotides, the CDR3 is TGCAGCGTTCCGACAGGGCTTGGCTATGGCTACACCTTC. Its protein product is CSVPTGLGYGYTF.

V gene TRBV10-3 combines with J gene TRBJ1-2; 7 nucleotides agree with TRBD1. The CDR3 is 14 residues long. The J segment lost 6 bases and the V segment lost 6 bases, leaving 10 bases of the junction unmatched. The germline CDR1 and CDR2 sequences are ENHRY and SYGVKD. The CDR3 spells CAIRGQLDRHGYTF. CDR3 DNA: TGTGCCATCAGGGGACAGTTGGATAGACATGGCTACACCTTC.

This clonotype was picked up a small number of times. This chain connects TRBV7-2 to TRBJ1-6; no definite D call. CDR1 is SGHTA, CDR2 FQGNSA, per germline. The CDR3 totals 13 residues. Trimming took off 1 base at V and 10 bases at J, with 8 bases between the two ends. The CDR3 bases are TGTGCCAGCAGCTTAGAGAGCAGATCACCCCTCCACTTT. It translates to CASSLESRSPLHF.

This clonotype was seen more than once but under ten times. The rearrangement links TRBV28 to TRBJ2-1; TRBD2 matches 8 bases. The length of the CDR3 is 14 residues. Germline lookup yields CDR1 MDHEN and CDR2 SYDVKM. Trimming took 6 bases from V and 8 from J; bases not matched to a gene: 9. The CDR3 DNA is TGTGCCAGCAGGACAAGCGGGGGTCCGGATGAGCAGTTCTTC. Translating it yields CASRTSGGPDEQFF. Looking up the rest from reference TRBV28 and TRBJ2-1 gives the full variable domain: DVKVTQSSRYLVKRTGEKVFLECVQDMDHENMFWYRQDPGLGLRLIYFSYDVKMKEKGDIPEGYSVSREKKERFSLILESASTNQTSMYLCASRTSGGPDEQFFGPGTRLTVL.

This chain joins TRBV6-5 and TRBJ2-7; the match to TRBD2 covers 11 bases. Germline CDR1 MNHEY, CDR2 SVGAGI. The V segment lost 0 bases and the J segment 7 bases; nucleotides outside the gene matches: 8. CDR3 length equals 16 residues. CDR3 sequence: CASSYSLTSGSNEQYF. The CDR3 region has the DNA TGTGCCAGCAGTTACTCGTTAACTAGCGGGAGCAATGAGCAGTACTTC.

This clonotype was recorded many times. J is TRBJ2-7 and V is TRBV2; D may be TRBD1 (6 bases). This CDR3 is 15 amino acids long. Germline V gene data show CDR1 as SNHLY and CDR2 as FYNNEI. Trimming took 6 bases from V and 1 from J, leaving 16 bases between them. CDR3 in DNA: TGTGCCAGCAGCCCCACAGGGTTCGGGTCCTACGAGCAGTACGTC. This codes for CASSPTGFGSYEQYV.

This clonotype has a handful of counts. The V call is TRBV28, the J call TRBJ2-7, with 8 bases matching TRBD2. The CDR3 length is 15 residues. The J segment lost 3 bases and the V segment lost 2 bases, leaving 6 bases of the junction unmatched. Germline V gene lookup returns CDR1 MDHEN and CDR2 SYDVKM. CDR3 in DNA: TGTGCCAGCAGTTTACGGCTAGCGGGTGACTACGAGCAGTACGTC. Translation: CASSLRLAGDYEQYV.

This chain connects TRBV7-3 to TRBJ2-5; 7 bases match TRBD2. Germline V CDR1 and CDR2: SGHTA, FQGTGA. The CDR3 totals 14 residues. The ends lost 1 base at V and 5 bases at J; junction bases unmatched: 4. The CDR3 loop is CASSLMGGVETQYF. CDR3 coding DNA: TGTGCCAGCAGCTTAATGGGAGGGGTGGAGACCCAGTACTTC.

The J gene is TRBJ1-6, the V gene TRBV7-9; unclear D gene. Germline CDR1 is SEHNR and CDR2 is FQNEAQ (reference sequence). The CDR3 is 17 residues long. V dropped 2 bases and J dropped 7 bases, with 18 bases sitting between them. The CDR3 spells CASSLRIPDGRNSPLHF. CDR3 DNA sequence: TGTGCCAGCAGCTTACGAATCCCGGACGGGCGGAATTCACCCCTCCACTTT. The full variable domain, in which reference TRBV7-9 and TRBJ1-6 provide the parts outside the CDR3, is DTGVSQNPRHKITKRGQNVTFRCDPISEHNRLYWYRQTLGQGPEFLTYFQNEAQLEKSRLLSDRFSAERPKGSFSTLEIQRTEQGDSAMYLCASSLRIPDGRNSPLHFGNGTRLTVT.

This chain joins TRBV20-1 and TRBJ1-3, with D unclear. Germline V lookup: CDR1 DFQATT, CDR2 SNEGSKA (reference sequence). The V gene lost 2 bases and the J gene lost 0 bases, with 5 bases spanning the gap. The length of the CDR3 is 13 residues. The CDR3 DNA reads TGCAGTGCTAGATGGGGCTCTGGAAACACCATATATTTT. It translates to CSARWGSGNTIYF.

The gene calls are TRBV5-4 and TRBJ2-7, with D maybe TRBD2 (6 bases). The V gene's germline CDR1 is SGHNT and CDR2 YYREEE (reference sequence). The V gene lost 0 bases and the J gene lost 5 bases, with 15 bases spanning the gap. The CDR3 consists of 15 residues. The CDR3 protein is CASSLAGVAGNEQYF. The DNA for the CDR3 is TGTGCCAGCAGCTTGGCCGGCGTGGCGGGGAACGAGCAGTACTTC.